The entry that follows covers one T cell receptor beta chain sequence. This sample was taken from a study of cytomegalovirus exposure and HLA in healthy donors. The CDR3 loop spans 15 amino acids. Germline V gene lookup returns CDR1 MNHEY and CDR2 SVGAGI. 60 Vbeta and 13 Jbeta primers were used in PCR. Method: immunoSEQ multiplex PCR; TCRdb's copy keeps in-frame clones and lacks some. The sample has more than 150,000 clones, around 80% seen once; the top ten hold under 2.5%. The sample comprised PBMCs. This chain connects TRBV6-5 to TRBJ2-5, with 9 nucleotides matching TRBD1. TRBJ2-7 explains the end of the DNA better; the J call may be wrong. This receptor was obtained from a woman in her twenties or thirties in good health and CMV-seronegative. CDR3 residues: CASSRPGTGSHEQYF. The CDR3 DNA reads as TGTGCCAGCAGTCGCCCCGGGACAGGGTCCCACGAGCAGTACTTC.